This paragraph reports one T cell receptor beta chain. This sample was included in a study of control samples from healthy donors and cancer patients. The CDR3 consists of 14 residues. Trimming cost V 7 bases and J 0 bases, with 10 bases left between them. The germline CDR1 and CDR2 sequences are SGHNT and YENEEA. TCRdb keeps only in-frame clones here, not all; method: immunoSEQ multiplex PCR. The data contain roughly 100,000 clones, 88% of them singletons. The specimen sequenced was blood. This clonotype was sampled from a man under 40 in good health. The rearrangement links TRBV11-3 to TRBJ1-3; D gene ambiguous. CDR3 sequence (DNA): TGTGCCAGCACCAAGACTTCCTCTGGAAACACCATATATTTT. Its protein product is CASTKTSSGNTIYF.